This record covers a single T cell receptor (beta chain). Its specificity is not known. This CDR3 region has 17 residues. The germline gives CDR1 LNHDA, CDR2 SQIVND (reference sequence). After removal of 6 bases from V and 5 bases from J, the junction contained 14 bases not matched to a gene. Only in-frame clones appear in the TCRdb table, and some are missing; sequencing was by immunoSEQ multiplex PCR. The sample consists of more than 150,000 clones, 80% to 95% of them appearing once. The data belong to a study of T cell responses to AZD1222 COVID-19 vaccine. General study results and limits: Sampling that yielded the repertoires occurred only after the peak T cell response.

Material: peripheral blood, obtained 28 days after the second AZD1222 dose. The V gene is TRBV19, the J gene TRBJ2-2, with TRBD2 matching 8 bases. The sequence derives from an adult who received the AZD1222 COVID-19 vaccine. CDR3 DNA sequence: TGTGCCAGTAGCTGGGGGGGCAGCGGGAGTAATACCGGGGAGCTGTTTTTT. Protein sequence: CASSWGGSGSNTGELFF.